This is a list of T cell receptor beta chains from one sample in a study of T cell repertoires in cytomegalovirus infection. Each CDR3 protein is one row after TCRdb ran MiXCR on the reads. Among about 230,000 distinct CDR3 sequences, about 7% were seen once, and the ten largest hold 5.5% to 6.5%. Source material: PBMCs. These receptors all come from a human donor in good health (CMV status not recorded). Some clones in this sample may be carry-over from other donors' samples. Both conserved end residues are part of each CDR3. The D gene is left open where the match is weak. The listing skips clone size in some rows; elsewhere it reads once, few, many or a size class.

cdr3_nt: TGCGCCAGCAGCTTGATTACGGGACAGCCGGGGGAAAAACTGTTTTTT; cdr3_aa: CASSLITGQPGEKLFF; clone_size: many; v_call: TRBV5-1; j_call: TRBJ1-4; d_call: TRBD1
cdr3_nt: TGTGCCAGCAGCTTAGTGCTAATACAAACCTATAGCGATCAGCCCCAGCATTTT; cdr3_aa: CASSLVLIQTYSDQPQHF; clone_size: .; v_call: TRBV7-2; j_call: TRBJ1-5; d_call: .
cdr3_nt: TGTGCCAGCAGTGAAAGACAGGGGCTCAGCACAGATACGCAGTATTTT; cdr3_aa: CASSERQGLSTDTQYF; clone_size: many; v_call: TRBV6-1; j_call: TRBJ2-3; d_call: TRBD1
cdr3_nt: TGTGCCAGCTCATCCGGTTCTAGCCAAGAGACCCAGTACTTC; cdr3_aa: CASSSGSSQETQYF; clone_size: many; v_call: TRBV18; j_call: TRBJ2-5; d_call: .
cdr3_nt: TGTGCCAGCAGCTCTGCCAAGGGACCCGCTGTCTCTTATGGCTACACCTTC; cdr3_aa: CASSSAKGPAVSYGYTF; clone_size: .; v_call: TRBV5-4; j_call: TRBJ1-2; d_call: .
cdr3_nt: TGTGCCAGCAGACCCCCGGGAGGGCTGAATCAGCCCCAGCATTTT; cdr3_aa: CASRPPGGLNQPQHF; clone_size: many; v_call: TRBV6-1; j_call: TRBJ1-5; d_call: .
cdr3_nt: TGTGCCAGCAGCGTAGGTGGGGGTACCTACAATGAGCAGTTCTTC; cdr3_aa: CASSVGGGTYNEQFF; clone_size: many; v_call: TRBV9; j_call: TRBJ2-1; d_call: .
cdr3_nt: TGCAGCGTCTCCGAGCTGACAGGGTCTCAGGAGACCCAGTACTTC; cdr3_aa: CSVSELTGSQETQYF; clone_size: few; v_call: TRBV29-1; j_call: TRBJ2-5; d_call: TRBD1
cdr3_nt: TGTGCCAGCAGCTTAGCGCACCAAGAGACCCAGTACTTC; cdr3_aa: CASSLAHQETQYF; clone_size: many; v_call: TRBV7-6; j_call: TRBJ2-5; d_call: .
cdr3_nt: TGCAGCGTTCGCGACAGGGGCCAGCACACCGACCGACTCAACACCGGGGAGCTGTTTTTT; cdr3_aa: CSVRDRGQHTDRLNTGELFF; clone_size: .; v_call: TRBV29-1; j_call: TRBJ2-2; d_call: TRBD1
cdr3_nt: TGTGCCAGCAGTTTATCCGTTTGGGGGGGGCCGGATCAGCCCCAGCATTTT; cdr3_aa: CASSLSVWGGPDQPQHF; clone_size: many; v_call: TRBV28; j_call: TRBJ1-5; d_call: .
cdr3_nt: TGTGCCAGCAGGCTGGGGGAGACCCAGTACTTC; cdr3_aa: CASRLGETQYF; clone_size: many; v_call: TRBV7-2; j_call: TRBJ2-5; d_call: .